A selection of T cell receptor beta chains follows, all from one sample in a study of blood T cell repertoires in COVID-19. Sequencing was performed with immunoSEQ multiplex PCR; in TCRdb, only in-frame clones are kept and a portion is missing. The sample carries about 67,000 clones, 87% recorded once. Sequencing input: peripheral blood. The receptors here all came from a man aged 50 to 59 with active COVID-19. Each CDR3 is given with its conserved first and last residue. Fields, in order: D gene, clone size, V gene, J gene, CDR3 DNA, CDR3 protein. A D gene is named only where the DNA matches it firmly. Expanded clones are given a class, and other clones once, few, many or no size at all.

>-|-|TRBV28|TRBJ1-2
TGTGCCAGCACTTCTCGACAGATGTGGGGTGGCTACACCTTC
CASTSRQMWGGYTF
>TRBD1|-|TRBV28|TRBJ2-1
TGTGCCAGCAGTTCCCCAGGGGGCCGGGTAGACAATGAGCAGTTCTTC
CASSSPGGRVDNEQFF
>-|few|TRBV18|TRBJ2-7
TGTGCCAGCTCACTCGACAGGTTCTACGAGCAGTACTTC
CASSLDRFYEQYF
>TRBD2|-|TRBV7-9|TRBJ2-2
TGTGCCAGCAGCTTAGGACTAGCGGGGGACGTAGCCGGGGAGCTGTTTTTT
CASSLGLAGDVAGELFF
>TRBD1|few|TRBV28|TRBJ1-4
TGTGCCAGCAGTAAACAGGGGGCGGGTGAAAAACTGTTTTTT
CASSKQGAGEKLFF
>TRBD2|-|TRBV4-1|TRBJ2-1
TGCGCCAGCAGCCAAGGATCTAACCTCGTCTTGACTAGCGGGAGTGATGAGCAGTTCTTC
CASSQGSNLVLTSGSDEQFF
>TRBD1|-|TRBV9|TRBJ2-7
TGTGCCAGCAGCGTAGAAGGTTCAGGGGGCGAGCAGTACTTC
CASSVEGSGGEQYF
>TRBD2|-|TRBV3-1/TRBV3-2|TRBJ2-1
TGTGCCAGCAGCCAAGATTCGGCTAGCGGGAGTTTGAATGAGCAGTTCTTC
CASSQDSASGSLNEQFF
>-|-|TRBV28|TRBJ2-1
TGTGCCAGCGAGGGCGGGGCCGGCTCCTACAATGAGCAGTTCTTC
CASEGGAGSYNEQFF
>TRBD2|-|TRBV5-4|TRBJ2-2
TGTGCCAGCAGCCAAATAGCGGGTGGGAACACCGGGGAGCTGTTTTTT
CASSQIAGGNTGELFF
>TRBD2|-|TRBV28|TRBJ2-7
TGTGCCAGCAGTTTATGGCTAGCGGCCTACGAGCAGTACTTC
CASSLWLAAYEQYF
>TRBD1|-|TRBV4-3|TRBJ1-1
TGCGCCAGCAGCCCTACCACCATGGGACAGGGGAACACTGAAGCTTTCTTT
CASSPTTMGQGNTEAFF
>TRBD2|few|TRBV28|TRBJ2-7
TGTGCCAGTAGACGGCCGGGGGGCTACGAGCAGTACTTC
CASRRPGGYEQYF
>TRBD1|-|TRBV6-2/TRBV6-3|TRBJ1-3
TGTGCCAGCAGTCTATACGCCGGGACAGCTGGAAACACCATATATTTT
CASSLYAGTAGNTIYF
>TRBD2|-|TRBV5-4|TRBJ2-1
TGTGCCAGCAGCGAGAGAACTAGCGGGAGTTTCGATGAGCAGTTCTTC
CASSERTSGSFDEQFF
>TRBD1|-|TRBV14|TRBJ1-1
TGTGCCAGCAGCCTTGACAGGGGGCGAAATGTTAACACTGAAGCTTTCTTT
CASSLDRGRNVNTEAFF
>TRBD2|-|TRBV6-6|TRBJ2-7
TGTGCCAGCAGTTACGGGGCTAGCGGGAGACGGGAGCAGTACTTC
CASSYGASGRREQYF
>-|-|TRBV28|TRBJ2-5
TGTGCCAGCAGCCATGACTACCAAGAGACCCAGTACTTC
CASSHDYQETQYF
>-|-|TRBV5-1|TRBJ1-1
TGCGCCAGCACGAGGACAGAGAACACTGAAGCTTTCTTT
CASTRTENTEAFF
>-|-|TRBV7-2|TRBJ1-3
TGTGCCAGCAGCCCAGACAGGAGTCGAAACACCATATATTTT
CASSPDRSRNTIYF
>-|few|TRBV2|TRBJ1-2
TGTGCCAGCAGTAAAGACAGGAAGAGCCCTTCTGGCTACACCTTC
CASSKDRKSPSGYTF
>-|-|TRBV24-1|TRBJ2-7
TGTGCCACCAGTGAAAGCGGTAGCGAGGTTGTGAAGCAGTACTTC
CATSESGSEVVKQYF
>-|few|TRBV12-3/TRBV12-4|TRBJ2-7
TGTGCCAGCAGTCCCGGGGTGAGAGAGCAGTACTTC
CASSPGVREQYF
>-|-|TRBV2|TRBJ1-1
TGTGCCAGCAGCCCCCGGGACAATCATTTGAACACTGAAGCTTTCTTT
CASSPRDNHLNTEAFF
>-|-|TRBV5-6|TRBJ1-1
TGTGCCAGCAGCTTAGAAAGGAACTGGGAGGGAAGTCCTGAAGCTTTCTTT
CASSLERNWEGSPEAFF
>-|-|TRBV25-1|TRBJ1-5
TGTGCCAGCAGTGAACCCAGGGGTAGGTCTCGTCAGCCCCAGCATTTT
CASSEPRGRSRQPQHF
>-|-|TRBV11-2|TRBJ2-7
TGTGCCAGCAGCTTAGGAGTCGGACTCTACGAGCAGTACTTC
CASSLGVGLYEQYF
>TRBD2|-|TRBV18|TRBJ2-5
TGTGCCAGCTCACCACTTGCCCTAGCGGGAGGTGAGACCCAGTACTTC
CASSPLALAGGETQYF